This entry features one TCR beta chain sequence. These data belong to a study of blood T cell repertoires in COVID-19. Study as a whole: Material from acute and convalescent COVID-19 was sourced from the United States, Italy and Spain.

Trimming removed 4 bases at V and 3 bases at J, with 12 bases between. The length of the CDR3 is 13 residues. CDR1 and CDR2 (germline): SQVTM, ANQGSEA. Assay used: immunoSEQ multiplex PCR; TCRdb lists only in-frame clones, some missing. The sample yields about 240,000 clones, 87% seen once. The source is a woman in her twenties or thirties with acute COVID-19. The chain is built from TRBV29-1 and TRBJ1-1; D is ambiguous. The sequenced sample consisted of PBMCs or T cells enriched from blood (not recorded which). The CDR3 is CSVVWGVDTEAFF. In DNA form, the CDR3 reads TGCAGCGTTGTTTGGGGAGTGGACACTGAAGCTTTCTTT. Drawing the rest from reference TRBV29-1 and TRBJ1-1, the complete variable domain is SAVISQKPSRDICQRGTSLTIQCQVDSQVTMMFWYRQQPGQSLTLIATANQGSEATYESGFVIDKFPISRPNLTFSTLTVSNMSPEDSSIYLCSVVWGVDTEAFFGQGTRLTVV.